These 9 T cell receptor beta chains were sequenced from one sample in a study of control samples from healthy donors and cancer patients. Assay used: immunoSEQ multiplex PCR; TCRdb lists only in-frame clones, some missing. The repertoire has 120,000 to 150,000 clones, more than 85% of them found once; the top ten carry 5.8%. The sample comprised blood. The receptor source for this set is a man aged 18 to 29 in good health.

This chain joins TRBV27 and TRBJ1-1, with D perhaps TRBD1 (6 bases). CDR1 is MNHEY, CDR2 SMNVEV, per germline (reference sequence). The germline V and J ends were trimmed by 6 bases and 3 bases, with 17 bases remaining between them. This CDR3 has 15 residues. DNA for the CDR3: TGTGCCAGCAGGAACAGTTTATCAGGGGACACTGAAGCTTTCTTT. Residues: CASRNSLSGDTEAFF.

V is TRBV3-1 (or the pseudogene TRBV3-2) and J is TRBJ2-3, with 8 nucleotides matching TRBD2. V gave up 0 bases and J gave up 4 bases; unmatched junction bases: 3. This CDR3 is 15 amino acids long. Germline V lookup: CDR1 LGHDT, CDR2 YNNKEL (reference sequence). For the CDR3, the DNA is TGTGCCAGCAGCCAAGACGGGAGGGGCGCAGATACGCAGTATTTT. This codes for CASSQDGRGADTQYF.

This rearrangement joins TRBV5-4 to TRBJ2-1; 7 bases line up with TRBD2. The CDR3 has 15 amino acids. V gave up 0 bases and J gave up 4 bases; unmatched junction bases: 4. Germline CDR1 reads SGHNT; CDR2 reads YYREEE (reference sequence). CDR3 in amino acids: CASSLGLAAYNEQFF. DNA of the CDR3: TGTGCCAGCAGCTTGGGACTAGCAGCTTACAATGAGCAGTTCTTC.

The V gene is TRBV5-4, the J gene TRBJ1-1; D is ambiguous. The CDR3 has 13 residues. Per the germline V gene, CDR1 is SGHNT and CDR2 is YYREEE (reference sequence). Trimming removed 2 bases at V and 3 bases at J, with 8 bases between. CDR3 sequence: CASSLLGYTEAFF. The CDR3, as DNA: TGTGCCAGCAGCTTATTAGGGTACACTGAAGCTTTCTTT.

This clone was counted a few times. The rearrangement links TRBV4-1 to TRBJ1-5; D call uncertain. CDR1 MGHRA and CDR2 YSYEKL come from the germline V gene. The V and J ends lost 4 bases and 0 bases respectively, with 13 bases between them. This CDR3 spans 16 amino acids. This CDR3 reads CASSRDDRGSNQPQHF. CDR3 nucleotide sequence: TGCGCCAGCAGCCGAGACGATCGGGGTAGCAATCAGCCCCAGCATTTT.

The chain is built from TRBV7-9 and TRBJ1-2; tentatively, D is TRBD1 (5 bases). The CDR3 runs 18 residues. Germline V CDR1 and CDR2: SEHNR, FQNEAQ (reference sequence). The V end was cut by 3 bases, the J end by 7 bases, with 27 bases between. The CDR3 loop reads CASSFIGGRREFGAGYTF. The CDR3, as DNA: TGTGCCAGCAGCTTCATCGGGGGAAGGCGTGAATTCGGAGCTGGCTACACCTTC.

Notes on this clone: The junction shows a germline mismatch at one end, possibly a read error. This chain uses TRBV24-1 with TRBJ1-5; unclear D gene. Per the germline V gene, CDR1 is KGHDR and CDR2 is SFDVKD. CDR3 length: 13 amino acids. CDR3 bases: TGTGCCCACAGCACAAACACCAATCAACCCCAGCATTTT. Translation: CAHSTNTNQPQHF.

CDR3 residues: CASIGLATREGNEQFF. The CDR3 bases are TGCGCCAGCATCGGACTAGCCACCAGGGAAGGCAATGAGCAGTTCTTC. The J gene is TRBJ2-1, the V gene TRBV23-1; TRBD2 matches at 8 bases. TRBV23-1 counts as an open reading frame of uncertain function. V lost 7 bases, J lost 6 bases, and 14 bases stayed unmatched. This CDR3 region has 16 residues.

This clone was detected only once. The chain couples TRBV5-6 to TRBJ1-1; 7 positions match TRBD1. From germline, CDR1 is SGHDT and CDR2 YYEEEE. V lost 5 bases to trimming and J lost 1 base; unmatched junction nucleotides: 5. There are 14 residues in the CDR3. As DNA, the CDR3 is TGTGCCAGCAGTAATACAGGGGAGAACACTGAAGCTTTCTTT. Amino acids: CASSNTGENTEAFF.